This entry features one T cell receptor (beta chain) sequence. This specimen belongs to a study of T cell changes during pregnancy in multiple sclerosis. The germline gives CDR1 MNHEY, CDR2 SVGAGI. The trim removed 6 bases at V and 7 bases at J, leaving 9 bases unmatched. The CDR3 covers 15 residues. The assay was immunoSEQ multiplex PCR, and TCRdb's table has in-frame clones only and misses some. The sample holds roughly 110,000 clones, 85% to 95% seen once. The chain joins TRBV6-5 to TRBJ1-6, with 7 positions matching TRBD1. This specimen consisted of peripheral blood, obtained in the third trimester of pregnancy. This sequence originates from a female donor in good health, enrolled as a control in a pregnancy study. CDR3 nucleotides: TGTGCCAGCAGGGGGACAGCAAGGCAAAATTCACCCCTCCACTTT. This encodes CASRGTARQNSPLHF.